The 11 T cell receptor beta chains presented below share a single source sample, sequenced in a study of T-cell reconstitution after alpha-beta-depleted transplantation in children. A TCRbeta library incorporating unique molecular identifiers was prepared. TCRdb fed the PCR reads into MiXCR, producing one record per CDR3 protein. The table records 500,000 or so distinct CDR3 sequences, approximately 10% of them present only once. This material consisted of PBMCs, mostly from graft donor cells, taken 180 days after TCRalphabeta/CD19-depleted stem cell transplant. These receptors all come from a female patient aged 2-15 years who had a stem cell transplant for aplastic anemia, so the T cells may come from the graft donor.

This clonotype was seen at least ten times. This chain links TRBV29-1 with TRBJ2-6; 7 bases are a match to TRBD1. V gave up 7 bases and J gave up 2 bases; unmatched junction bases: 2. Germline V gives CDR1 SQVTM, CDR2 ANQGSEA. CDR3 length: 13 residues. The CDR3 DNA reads TGCAGCGCTGGGACAGCTGGGGCCAACGTCCTGACTTTC. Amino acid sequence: CSAGTAGANVLTF.

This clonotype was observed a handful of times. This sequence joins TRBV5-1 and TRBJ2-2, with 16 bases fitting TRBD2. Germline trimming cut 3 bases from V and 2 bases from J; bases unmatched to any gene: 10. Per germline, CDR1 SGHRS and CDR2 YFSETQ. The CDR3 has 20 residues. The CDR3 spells CASSYTGTSGRARNTGELFF. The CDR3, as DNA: TGCGCCAGCAGCTATACCGGGACTAGCGGGAGGGCCCGTAACACCGGGGAGCTGTTTTTT.

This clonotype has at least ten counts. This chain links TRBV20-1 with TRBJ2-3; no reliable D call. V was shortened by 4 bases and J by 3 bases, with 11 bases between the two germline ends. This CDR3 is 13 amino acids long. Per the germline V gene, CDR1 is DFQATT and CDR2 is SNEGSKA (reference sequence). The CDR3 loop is CSAIYGATDTQYF. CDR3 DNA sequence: TGCAGTGCTATATACGGAGCGACAGATACGCAGTATTTT.

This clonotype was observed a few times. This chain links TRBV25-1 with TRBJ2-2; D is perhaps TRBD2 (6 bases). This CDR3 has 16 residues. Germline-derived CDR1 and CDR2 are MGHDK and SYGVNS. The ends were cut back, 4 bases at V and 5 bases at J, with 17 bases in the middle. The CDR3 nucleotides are TGTGCCAGCAGTGCTGTAGCGGACCCTTATACCGGGGAGCTGTTTTTT. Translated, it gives CASSAVADPYTGELFF.

CDR3 loop: CASSQVVPWGPLDTEAFF. As DNA, the CDR3 is TGTGCCAGCAGCCAAGTAGTCCCGTGGGGGCCTCTGGACACTGAAGCTTTCTTT. The V and J genes are TRBV4-2 and TRBJ1-1; D might be TRBD1 (6 bases). V gave up 1 base and J gave up 3 bases, with 21 bases separating them. Looked up from germline, CDR1 is LGHNA and CDR2 is YNFKEQ. CDR3 size: 18 residues.

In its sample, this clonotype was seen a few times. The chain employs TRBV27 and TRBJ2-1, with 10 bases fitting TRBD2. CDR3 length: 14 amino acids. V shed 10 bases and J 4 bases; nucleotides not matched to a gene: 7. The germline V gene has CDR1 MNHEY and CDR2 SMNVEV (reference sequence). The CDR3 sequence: CATTSGRAYNEQFF. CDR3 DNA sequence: TGTGCCACCACGAGCGGGAGGGCATACAATGAGCAGTTCTTC.

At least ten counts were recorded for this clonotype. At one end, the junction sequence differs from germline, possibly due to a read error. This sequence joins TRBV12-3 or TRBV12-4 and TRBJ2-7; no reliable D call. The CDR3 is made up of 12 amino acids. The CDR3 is CASSLGGGEQYF. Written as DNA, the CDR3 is TGTGCCAGCAGCTTAGGCGGCGGCGAGCAGTACTTC.

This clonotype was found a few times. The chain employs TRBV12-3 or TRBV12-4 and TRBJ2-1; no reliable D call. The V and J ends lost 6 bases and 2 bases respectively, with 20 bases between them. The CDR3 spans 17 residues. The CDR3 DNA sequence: TGTGCCAGCAGCCCATCCTTCTCCTCACTAACCTACAATGAGCAGTTCTTC. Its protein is CASSPSFSSLTYNEQFF.

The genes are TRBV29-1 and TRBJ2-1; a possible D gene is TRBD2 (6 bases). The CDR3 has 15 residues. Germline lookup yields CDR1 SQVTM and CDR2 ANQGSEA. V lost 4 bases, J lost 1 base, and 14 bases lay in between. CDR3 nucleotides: TGCAGCGTTGGACCCTTGCGGGGTTCCTACAATGAGCAGTTCTTC. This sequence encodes CSVGPLRGSYNEQFF.

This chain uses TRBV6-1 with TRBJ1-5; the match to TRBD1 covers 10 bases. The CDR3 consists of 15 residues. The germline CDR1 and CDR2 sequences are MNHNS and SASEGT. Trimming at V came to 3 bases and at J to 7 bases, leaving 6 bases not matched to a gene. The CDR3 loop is CASSDSDRGPQPQHF. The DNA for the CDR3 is TGTGCCAGCAGTGATTCCGACAGGGGGCCCCAGCCCCAGCATTTT.

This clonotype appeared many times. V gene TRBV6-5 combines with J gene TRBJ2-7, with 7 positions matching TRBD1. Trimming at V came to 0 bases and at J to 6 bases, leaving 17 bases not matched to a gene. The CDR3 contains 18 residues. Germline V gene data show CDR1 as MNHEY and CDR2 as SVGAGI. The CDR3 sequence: CASSYSYRTGKFPLEQYF. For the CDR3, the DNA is TGTGCCAGCAGTTACTCTTATCGGACAGGCAAGTTCCCCCTCGAGCAGTACTTC.